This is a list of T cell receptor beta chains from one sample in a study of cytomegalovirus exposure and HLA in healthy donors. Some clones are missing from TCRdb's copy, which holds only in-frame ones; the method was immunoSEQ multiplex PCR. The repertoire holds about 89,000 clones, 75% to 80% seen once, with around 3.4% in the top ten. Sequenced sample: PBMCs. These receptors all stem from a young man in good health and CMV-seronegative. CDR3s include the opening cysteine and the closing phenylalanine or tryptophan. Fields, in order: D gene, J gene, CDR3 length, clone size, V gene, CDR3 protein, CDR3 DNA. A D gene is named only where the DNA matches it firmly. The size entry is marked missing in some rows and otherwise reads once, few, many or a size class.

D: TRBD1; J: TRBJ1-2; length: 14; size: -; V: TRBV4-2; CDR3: CASSPTGNNYGYTF; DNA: TGTGCCAGCAGTCCGACAGGGAATAACTATGGCTACACCTTC
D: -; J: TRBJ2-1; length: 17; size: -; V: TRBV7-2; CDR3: CANSLVAGQPRPNEQFF; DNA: TGTGCCAACAGCTTAGTGGCGGGCCAGCCCCGGCCCAATGAGCAGTTCTTC
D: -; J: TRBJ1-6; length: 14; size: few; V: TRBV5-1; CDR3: CASSPDGVDSPLHF; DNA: TGCGCCAGCAGCCCAGACGGGGTTGATTCACCCCTCCACTTT
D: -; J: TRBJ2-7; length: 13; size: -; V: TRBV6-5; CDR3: CASSYSSVSEQYF; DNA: TGTGCCAGCAGTTACTCGTCAGTATCCGAGCAGTACTTC
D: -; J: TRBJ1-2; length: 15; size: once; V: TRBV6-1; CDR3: CASSAYPDNYYGYTF; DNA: TGTGCCAGCAGTGCTTACCCGGACAATTACTATGGCTACACCTTC
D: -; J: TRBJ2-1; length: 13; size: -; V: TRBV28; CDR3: CASSLLTYNEQFF; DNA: TGTGCCAGCAGTTTGCTGACATACAATGAGCAGTTCTTC
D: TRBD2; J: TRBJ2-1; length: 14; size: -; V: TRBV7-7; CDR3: CASSPFGGDNEQFF; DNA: TGTGCCAGCAGCCCCTTTGGGGGGGACAATGAGCAGTTCTTC
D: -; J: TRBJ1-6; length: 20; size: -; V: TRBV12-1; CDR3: CASSFGVGTGCSLENSPLHF; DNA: -
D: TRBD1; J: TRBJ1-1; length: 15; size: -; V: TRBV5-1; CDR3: CASSLYRTGDTEAFF; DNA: TGCGCCAGCAGCTTGTATCGGACAGGGGACACTGAAGCTTTCTTT
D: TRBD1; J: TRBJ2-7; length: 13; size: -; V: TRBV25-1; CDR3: CASTGTGTGEQYF; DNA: TGTGCCAGTACCGGGACAGGGACTGGCGAGCAGTACTTC
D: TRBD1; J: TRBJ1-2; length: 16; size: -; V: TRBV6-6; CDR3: CASSYPGTGGSYGYTF; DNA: TGTGCCAGCAGTTACCCCGGGACAGGGGGCTCCTATGGCTACACCTTC
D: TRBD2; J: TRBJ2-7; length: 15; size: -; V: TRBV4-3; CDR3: CASSQSGAGANEQYF; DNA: TGCGCCAGCAGCCAGTCTGGAGCGGGGGCGAACGAGCAGTACTTC
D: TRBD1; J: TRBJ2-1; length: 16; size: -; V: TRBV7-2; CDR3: CASKPQGTGPYNEQFF; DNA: TGTGCCAGCAAACCTCAAGGGACAGGGCCCTACAATGAGCAGTTCTTC
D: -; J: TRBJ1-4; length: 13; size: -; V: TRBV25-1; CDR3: CASSGAGNEKLFF; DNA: TGTGCCAGCAGTGGGGCAGGGAATGAAAAACTGTTTTTT
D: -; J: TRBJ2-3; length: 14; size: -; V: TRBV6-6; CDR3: CASSIDADTDTQYF; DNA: TGTGCCAGCAGTATCGACGCGGACACAGATACGCAGTATTTT
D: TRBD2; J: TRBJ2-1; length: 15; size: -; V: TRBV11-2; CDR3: CASSSREGSYNEQFF; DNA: TGTGCCAGCAGCTCGCGGGAGGGGTCCTACAATGAGCAGTTCTTC
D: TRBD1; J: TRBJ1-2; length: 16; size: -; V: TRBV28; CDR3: CASFFGDRPLNYGYTF; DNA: TGTGCCAGTTTTTTCGGGGACAGGCCATTAAACTATGGCTACACCTTC
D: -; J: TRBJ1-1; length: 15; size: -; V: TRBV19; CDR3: CASSIEGTANTEAFF; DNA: TGTGCCAGTAGTATAGAGGGGACTGCCAACACTGAAGCTTTCTTT
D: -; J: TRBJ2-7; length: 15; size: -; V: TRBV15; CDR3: CATSRDFVQGTEQYF; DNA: TGTGCCACCAGCAGAGATTTCGTTCAGGGAACCGAGCAGTACTTC
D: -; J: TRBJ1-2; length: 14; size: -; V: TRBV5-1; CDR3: CASSLAGGGNGYTF; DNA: TGCGCCAGCAGCTTGGCCGGGGGGGGTAACGGCTACACCTTC
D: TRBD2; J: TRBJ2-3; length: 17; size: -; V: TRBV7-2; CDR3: CASSNTGLAGNTDTQYF; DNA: TGTGCCAGCAGCAATACAGGACTAGCGGGGAACACAGATACGCAGTATTTT
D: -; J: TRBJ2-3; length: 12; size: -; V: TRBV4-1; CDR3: CASRGATDTQYF; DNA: TGCGCCAGCAGGGGCGCCACAGATACGCAGTATTTT
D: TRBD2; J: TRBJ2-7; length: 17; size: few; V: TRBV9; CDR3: CASSAAETSGVWYEQYF; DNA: TGTGCCAGCAGCGCGGCGGAAACTAGCGGGGTTTGGTACGAGCAGTACTTC
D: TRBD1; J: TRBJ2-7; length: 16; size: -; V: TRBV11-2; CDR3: CASSVTTGIGSYEQYF; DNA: TGTGCCAGCAGCGTAACGACAGGGATAGGGTCCTACGAGCAGTACTTC
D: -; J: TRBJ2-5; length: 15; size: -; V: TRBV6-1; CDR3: CASSELGGVRETQYF; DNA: TGTGCCAGCAGTGAATTAGGGGGAGTACGGGAGACCCAGTACTTC
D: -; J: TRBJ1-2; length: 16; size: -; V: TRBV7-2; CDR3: CASSLAFQGDNYGYTF; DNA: TGTGCCAGCAGCTTAGCATTCCAGGGCGATAACTATGGCTACACCTTC